This TCR beta chain was sequenced during a study of technical replicates of blood from several donors. The table came from immunoSEQ multiplex PCR; TCRdb's copy has only in-frame clones and leaves some out. The sample contains tens of thousands of clones, more than 75% of which appear only once. J lost 6 bases, V lost 6 bases, and 2 bases had no gene match. The CDR3 has 13 residues. The germline gives CDR1 ENHRY, CDR2 SYGVKD. The receptor was derived from a human donor in good health. Some clones in this sample may be carry-over from other donors' samples. The sequenced sample consisted of PBMCs. The genes are TRBV10-3 and TRBJ1-6; 7 bases are a match to TRBD1. This chain's CDR3 is CAIRGQSNSPLHF. The DNA for the CDR3 is TGTGCCATCAGGGGACAGAGTAATTCACCCCTCCACTTT.